This T cell receptor (beta chain) came from a study of radiotherapy plus CTLA-4 blockade in lung cancer. With 7 bases clipped from V and 3 bases from J, the junction kept 6 bases outside the gene matches. The CDR3 runs to 13 residues. Germline V CDR1 and CDR2: MDHEN, SYDVKM. This clone was counted between two and nine times. The assay was immunoSEQ multiplex PCR, and TCRdb's table has in-frame clones only and misses some. Altogether about 66,000 clones are present, over 75% being singletons, with the ten largest covering approximately 4.1%. The sequence was obtained from a human donor with non-small cell lung cancer who had a partial response to radiotherapy plus ipilimumab. The V gene is TRBV28, the J gene TRBJ2-7, with 7 bases fitting TRBD1. This specimen consisted of peripheral blood, obtained from a patient treated with radiotherapy plus ipilimumab. CDR3 in DNA: TGTGCCAGCACGACAGGGTTCGGCTACGAGCAGTACTTC. Its translation: CASTTGFGYEQYF. Complete variable domain (other parts from reference TRBV28 and TRBJ2-7): DVKVTQSSRYLVKRTGEKVFLECVQDMDHENMFWYRQDPGLGLRLIYFSYDVKMKEKGDIPEGYSVSREKKERFSLILESASTNQTSMYLCASTTGFGYEQYFGPGTRLTVT.